This T cell receptor beta chain is from a study of identical twins. Study findings and constraints: Whereas memory repertoires showed no such difference, abundant cord blood beta clonotypes carried fewer insertions. Modeled out-of-frame TCR alpha sharing in monozygotic twins fell below observed levels.

This clonotype was found a few times. Its antigen is unidentified. Each CDR3 protein is one row after TCRdb ran MiXCR on the 5' RACE reads. Here the sample spans 1,800,000 or so distinct CDR3 sequences, under 35% being singletons. Germline V gene data show CDR1 as SEHNR and CDR2 as FQNEAQ (reference sequence). V lost 1 base to trimming and J lost 5 bases, with 8 bases between them. The CDR3 extends over 14 amino acids. The gene calls are TRBV7-9 and TRBJ1-4, with D unresolved. This clonotype originated in a newborn girl in good health. Sequencing input: cord blood. The CDR3 sequence is CASSLGSGNEKLFF. The CDR3 DNA reads as TGTGCCAGCAGCTTAGGTTCAGGAAATGAAAAACTGTTTTTT.